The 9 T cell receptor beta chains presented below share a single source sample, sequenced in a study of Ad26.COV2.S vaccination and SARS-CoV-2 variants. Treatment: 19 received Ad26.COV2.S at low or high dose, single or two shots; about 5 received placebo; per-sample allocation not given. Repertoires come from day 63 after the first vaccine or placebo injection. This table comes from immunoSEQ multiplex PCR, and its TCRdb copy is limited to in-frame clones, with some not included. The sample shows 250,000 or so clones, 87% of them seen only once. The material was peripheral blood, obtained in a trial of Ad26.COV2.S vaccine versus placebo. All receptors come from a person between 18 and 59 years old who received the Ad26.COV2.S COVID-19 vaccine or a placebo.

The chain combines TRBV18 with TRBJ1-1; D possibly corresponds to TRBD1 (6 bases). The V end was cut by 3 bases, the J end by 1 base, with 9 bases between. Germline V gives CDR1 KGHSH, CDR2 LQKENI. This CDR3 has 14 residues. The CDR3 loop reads CASSPTTGNTEAFF. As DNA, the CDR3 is TGTGCCAGCTCACCGACGACAGGGAACACTGAAGCTTTCTTT.

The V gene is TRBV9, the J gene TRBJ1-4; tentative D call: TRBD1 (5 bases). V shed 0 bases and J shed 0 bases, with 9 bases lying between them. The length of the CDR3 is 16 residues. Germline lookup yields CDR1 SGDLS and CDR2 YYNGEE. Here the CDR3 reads CASSVGEGATNEKLFF. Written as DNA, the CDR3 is TGTGCCAGCAGCGTAGGGGAAGGGGCAACTAATGAAAAACTGTTTTTT.

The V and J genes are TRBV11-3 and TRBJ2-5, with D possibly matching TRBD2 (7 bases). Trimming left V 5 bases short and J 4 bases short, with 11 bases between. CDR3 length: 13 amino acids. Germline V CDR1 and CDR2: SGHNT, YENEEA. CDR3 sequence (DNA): TGTGCCAGCAGCGAGGGGGGGTTAGAGACCCAGTACTTC. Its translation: CASSEGGLETQYF.

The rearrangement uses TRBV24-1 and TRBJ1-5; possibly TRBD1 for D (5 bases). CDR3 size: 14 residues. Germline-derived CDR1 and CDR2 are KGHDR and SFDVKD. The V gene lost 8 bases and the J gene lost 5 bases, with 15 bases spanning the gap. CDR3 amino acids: CATKAGLVDQPQHF. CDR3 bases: TGTGCCACCAAGGCAGGGCTTGTTGATCAGCCCCAGCATTTT.

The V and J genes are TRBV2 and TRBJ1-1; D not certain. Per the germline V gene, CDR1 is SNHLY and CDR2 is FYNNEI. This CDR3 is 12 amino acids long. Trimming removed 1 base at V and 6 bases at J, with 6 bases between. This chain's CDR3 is CASSEDEAEAFF. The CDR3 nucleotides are TGTGCCAGCAGTGAAGATGAGGCTGAAGCTTTCTTT.

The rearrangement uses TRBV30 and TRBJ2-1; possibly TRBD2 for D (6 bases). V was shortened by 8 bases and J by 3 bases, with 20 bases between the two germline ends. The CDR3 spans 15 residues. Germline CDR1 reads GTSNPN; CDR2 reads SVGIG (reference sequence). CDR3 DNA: TGTGCCCAGTTGGATGGGGGGAAGCTCTACAATGAGCAGTTCTTC. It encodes CAQLDGGKLYNEQFF.

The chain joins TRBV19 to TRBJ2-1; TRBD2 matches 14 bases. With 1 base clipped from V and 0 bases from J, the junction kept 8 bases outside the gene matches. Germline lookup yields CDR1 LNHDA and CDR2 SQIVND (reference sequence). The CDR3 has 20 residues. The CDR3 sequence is CASSIGLGLAGVSSYNEQFF. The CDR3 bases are TGTGCCAGTAGTATAGGGCTGGGACTAGCGGGGGTTAGCTCCTACAATGAGCAGTTCTTC.

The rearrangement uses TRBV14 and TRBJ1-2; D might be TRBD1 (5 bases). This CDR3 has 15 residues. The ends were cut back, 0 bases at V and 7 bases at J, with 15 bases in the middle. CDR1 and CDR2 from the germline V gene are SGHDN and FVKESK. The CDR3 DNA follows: TGTGCCAGCAGCCAAGATCTCCGGGGCGTAGGTGGCTACACCTTC. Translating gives CASSQDLRGVGGYTF.

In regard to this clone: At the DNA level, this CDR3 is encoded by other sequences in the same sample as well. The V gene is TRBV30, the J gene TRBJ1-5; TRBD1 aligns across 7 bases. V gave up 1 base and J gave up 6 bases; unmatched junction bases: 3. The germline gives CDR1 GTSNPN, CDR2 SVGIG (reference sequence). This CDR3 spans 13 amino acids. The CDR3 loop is CAWSGGGGQPQHF. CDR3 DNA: TGTGCCTGGAGTGGAGGGGGCGGTCAGCCCCAGCATTTT.